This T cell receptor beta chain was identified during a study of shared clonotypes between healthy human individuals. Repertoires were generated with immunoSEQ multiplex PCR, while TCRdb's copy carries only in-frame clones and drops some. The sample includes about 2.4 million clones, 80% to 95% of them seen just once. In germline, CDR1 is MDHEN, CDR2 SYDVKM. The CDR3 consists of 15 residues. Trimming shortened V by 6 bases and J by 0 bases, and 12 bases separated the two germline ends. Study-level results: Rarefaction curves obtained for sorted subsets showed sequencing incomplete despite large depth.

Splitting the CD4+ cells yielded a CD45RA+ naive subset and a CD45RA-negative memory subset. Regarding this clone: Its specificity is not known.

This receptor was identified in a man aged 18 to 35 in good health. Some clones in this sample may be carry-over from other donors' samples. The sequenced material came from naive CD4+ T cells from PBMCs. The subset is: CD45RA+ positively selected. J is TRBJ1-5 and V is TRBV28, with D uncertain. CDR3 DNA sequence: TGTGCCAGCAGCGAAGCTGATTTTAGCAATCAGCCCCAGCATTTT. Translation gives CASSEADFSNQPQHF.